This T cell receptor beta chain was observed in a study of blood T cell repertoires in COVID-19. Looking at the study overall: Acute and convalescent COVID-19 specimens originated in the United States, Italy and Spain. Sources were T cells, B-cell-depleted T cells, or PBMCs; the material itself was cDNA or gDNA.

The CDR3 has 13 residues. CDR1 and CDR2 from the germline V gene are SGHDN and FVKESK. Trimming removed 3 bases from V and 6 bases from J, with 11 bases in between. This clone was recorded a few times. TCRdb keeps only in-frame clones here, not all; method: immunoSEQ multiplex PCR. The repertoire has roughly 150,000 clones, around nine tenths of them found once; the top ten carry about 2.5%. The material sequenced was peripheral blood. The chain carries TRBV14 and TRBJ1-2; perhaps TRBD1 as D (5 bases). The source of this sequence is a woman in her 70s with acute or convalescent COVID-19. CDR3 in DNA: TGTGCCAGCAGCCATTGGACACGTCATGGCTACACCTTC. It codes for CASSHWTRHGYTF.